The sequence of this T cell receptor beta chain was determined in a study of T-cell memory formation after mild COVID-19 (TCRdb year 2021). Some background on the complete study: TCR sequence clusters from the two donors were found to be largely donor specific. In a couple of donors, T-cell clones that expanded and contracted after mild COVID-19 were tracked by sequencing TCRalpha and TCRbeta repertoires over time. Two young, previously healthy adult volunteers made up the cohort, one male and one female. General conclusions and limits of the study: The study included only a couple of mild cases, and larger cohorts that include severe cases with pre-infection samples were judged to be necessary. Contracting CD4+ clones were found mainly in CM and EM memory subsets, while CD8+ clones were enriched in EMRA. From day 15 to 85, contracting clones showed balanced CD4/CD8 phenotypes, whereas a second wave of clones that expanded from day 15 to 37 leaned towards CD4+. Some responding clones were detected in pre-infection memory, which suggested that pre-existing cross-reactive memory T cells had joined the SARS-CoV-2 response. SARS-CoV-2 specificity of the second-wave clones peaking on day 37 was not confirmed.

Ficoll-Paque density gradient centrifugation was the method used to isolate PBMCs. The run used an Illumina NovaSeq 6000. TCRalpha and TCRbeta cDNA libraries were built by 5'RACE with constant-segment primers, adding sample barcodes and unique molecular identifiers. RNA was extracted from every sample with Trizol reagent. Amplification of the libraries took two PCR steps, and the second step added a second sample barcode plus Illumina TruSeq adapters. Sequencing of the libraries was done on an Illumina NovaSeq, producing 2 x 150 bp paired-end reads. On the authors' methods: The reads were demultiplexed and collapsed into UMI-guided consensus sequences using migec v1.2.7. Using mixcr v2.1.11, UMI consensuses were aligned to TRA and TRB V and J templates and then assembled into clonotypes. A clonotype was counted as expanded or contracted only if both edgeR and NoisET called the change significant, with noise models trained on biological replicates. For edgeR calls, a false discovery rate-adjusted p below 0.01 and a log2 fold-change threshold of 1 were applied. As an exploratory analysis of dynamics, max-normalized trajectories of the 1000 most abundant clonotypes were examined with PCA combined with hierarchical clustering. Separately sequenced CD4+ and CD8+ repertoires were used to assign the CD4 or CD8 phenotype of responding clones. The raw public data were reprocessed by TCRdb itself: fastp quality trimming at Q25, MiXCR clonotype calling, in-frame beta chains only. All rows with the same CDR3 protein become a single entry with the most common DNA and genes. These V and J calls originate from TCRdb's pipeline instead of the authors' own analysis. The sample table holds about 320,000 distinct CDR3 sequences, of which approximately 15% were seen once. The biggest ten clones account for roughly a fifth of the sample.

Turning to this clonotype: It lacks a known antigen. Base qualities are not at hand, and no much larger clone is one base apart.

The CDR1 and CDR2 encoded by the germline V gene are MNHEY and SVGEGT. Counted from cysteine to phenylalanine, this CDR3 has 12 amino acids. The only DNA kept is the CDR3, 36 bases in frame from the first base. V sheds 8 bases and J sheds 5 bases, leaving 10 bases between their ends. The material sequenced was PBMCs or a T cell subset sorted from them (not recorded which). The TCR comes from a man aged 18 to 35 who had mild COVID-19 (a few samples of this study predate the infection). The sample titles of this study are shuffled in the database, so cell type and time point are left out; the donor was told from shared clones. The rearranged segments are TRBV6-2 or TRBV6-3 and TRBJ1-5; the D gene assignment is ambiguous. The CDR3 region reads CASHLRHQPQHF. At the DNA level, the sequence is TGTGCCAGCCACCTACGGCATCAGCCCCAGCATTTT.